The TCR beta chain described here comes from a study of blood T cell repertoires in COVID-19. Study summary: Samples of COVID-19 (acute and convalescent) were obtained from the United States, Italy and Spain. The cDNA or gDNA used as material had been derived from T cells, B-cell-depleted T cells, or PBMCs.

Clones were read by immunoSEQ multiplex PCR, and TCRdb kept only the in-frame ones, dropping some. The sample shows roughly 340,000 clones, 87% of them seen only once. The CDR3 covers 13 residues. The V end was cut by 2 bases, the J end by 6 bases, with 8 bases between. Germline V CDR1 and CDR2: MNHEY, SVGAGI. This clonotype was obtained from a woman aged 50 to 65 with COVID-19, enrolled during active disease. The specimen was peripheral blood. V gene TRBV6-5 combines with J gene TRBJ1-5, with unresolved D. CDR3 coding DNA: TGTGCCAGCAGTTACAGGGAGGGTCAGCCCCAGCATTTT. It is translated as CASSYREGQPQHF.